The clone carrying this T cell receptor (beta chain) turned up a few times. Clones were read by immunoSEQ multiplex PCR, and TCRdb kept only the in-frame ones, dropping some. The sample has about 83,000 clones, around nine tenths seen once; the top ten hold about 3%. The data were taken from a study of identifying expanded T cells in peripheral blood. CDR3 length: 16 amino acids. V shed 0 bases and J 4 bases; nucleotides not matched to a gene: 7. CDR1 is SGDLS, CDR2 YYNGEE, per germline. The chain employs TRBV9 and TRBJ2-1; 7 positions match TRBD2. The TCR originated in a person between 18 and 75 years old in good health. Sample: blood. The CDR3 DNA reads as TGTGCCAGCAGCGTAGAACCCAGCGGGGATTACAATGAGCAGTTCTTC. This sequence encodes CASSVEPSGDYNEQFF.